The entry that follows covers one T cell receptor (beta chain) sequence. Its cognate antigen is unknown. This entry is derived from a study of T-cell reconstitution after alpha-beta-depleted transplantation in children. Study observations and caveats: T-cell numbers and diversity one year post-transplant derived largely from freshly generated T cells. Reportedly, alpha-beta T cells present about two months post-transplant originated from several hundred expanded clones of graft origin. Diversity of TCRbeta at day 60 was high in some patients, arising from surviving recipient T cells and thymic progenitors.

A TCRbeta library incorporating unique molecular identifiers was prepared. TCRdb reanalysed the PCR reads using MiXCR and keeps one entry per CDR3 protein. The sample includes about a million distinct CDR3 sequences, less than 30% of them seen just once. The CDR3 runs to 13 residues. CDR1 is SGHRS, CDR2 YFSETQ, per germline. V shed 6 bases and J 3 bases; nucleotides not matched to a gene: 3. The sample here was PBMCs, mostly from graft donor cells, taken 360 days after TCRalphabeta/CD19-depleted stem cell transplant. This TCR was recovered from a boy in the first two years of life who had a stem cell transplant for SCID, so the T cells may come from the graft donor. The rearrangement links TRBV5-1 to TRBJ2-7, with 10 bases that match TRBD2. The CDR3 loop reads CASNPSGGYEQYF. CDR3 bases: TGCGCCAGCAACCCTAGCGGGGGCTACGAGCAGTACTTC.